A selection of T cell receptor beta chains follows, all from one sample in a study of early T cells in non-severe SARS-CoV-2 infection. TCRdb recomputed calls from the 5' RACE reads with MiXCR, one row per CDR3 protein. Found here are 80,000 to 95,000 distinct CDR3 sequences, around 15% of them singletons; the top ten hold 0.5% to 0.75%. Sequencing input: whole blood. These TCRs come from an adult who was a healthcare worker with PCR-confirmed SARS-CoV-2 infection or an uninfected control (not recorded which). CDR3s include the opening cysteine and the closing phenylalanine or tryptophan. Each record gives: CDR3 protein, V gene.

CASSLPRELPTGELFF | TRBV7-9
CASSLGRGTNYGYTF | TRBV12-3/TRBV12-4
CASSLGTVTADTQYF | TRBV5-6
CATSASGALGYNEQFF | TRBV15
CATRPSWVLGDTQYF | TRBV24-1
CASTQGPSQETQYF | TRBV7-9
CASSDGDVPGTEAFF | TRBV9
CATSAAGGFNQPQHF | TRBV24-1
CASSAPMANTGELFF | TRBV6-1
CASSPDRGYQPQHF | TRBV6-5
CSVEDLAAARAFF | TRBV29-1
CASSRKDSRTGELFF | TRBV7-2
CASSYLPSTDTQYF | TRBV6-2/TRBV6-3
CASSLFGTSAYEFRDTQYF | TRBV7-8
CASSLSGTMNTEAFF | TRBV12-3/TRBV12-4
CASSSGLAVTDTQYF | TRBV27
CASSISGTGGYGYTF | TRBV19
CAISRGEADTQYF | TRBV10-3
CSASSGLEGGLSDTQYF | TRBV20-1
CASSENGNTEAFF | TRBV6-1
CASREGRYGYTF | TRBV5-8
CASSHRSHSTDTQYF | TRBV14
CASSLIGPNTGELFF | TRBV7-6
CASSQRDRTDTQYF | TRBV12-3/TRBV12-4
CASSGQANSPLHF | TRBV12-3/TRBV12-4
CASSYSSSSPETQYF | TRBV6-5
CASSPYREGSDTEAFF | TRBV4-1
CASSVTTGDTQYF | TRBV9
CASSGAYGYTF | TRBV12-3/TRBV12-4
CASRQEFEGYTF | TRBV2
CASSLSGGDTGELFF | TRBV2
CASSQGGQESYGYTF | TRBV3-1
CASSSGSNTEAFF | TRBV28
CASSLKDPTGGYGYTF | TRBV14
CASSERISTDDPTGELFF | TRBV6-1
CASSRNPKLFF | TRBV7-8
CASRHRTGYNSPLHF | TRBV12-3/TRBV12-4
CASSLEVDPTTIYGYTF | TRBV5-1
CASSLGGWGDYNEQFF | TRBV7-8
CASSHGTGGGETQYF | TRBV11-2
CASSSHPGQGAGYTF | TRBV7-6
CASSLNPARGETQYF | TRBV7-3
CASSQGVDNQETQYF | TRBV4-2
CASSRVYKETQYF | TRBV3-1
CASSQDLKTQYF | TRBV3-1
CASSSELVQIDTEAFF | TRBV5-8